This passage covers 24 T cell receptor beta chains from one sample sequenced in a study of T cells in Graves' hyperthyroidism and ophthalmopathy. TCR beta CDR3 region amplification was performed from RNA transcripts. The TCR CDR3 was amplified in a first-round RT-PCR using the HTBI primer set. TCRdb reprocessed the multiplex PCR reads with MiXCR, giving one entry per CDR3 protein. This table has 150,000 or so distinct CDR3 sequences, around 21% appearing once. The specimen sequenced was blood. The receptors originated from a woman aged 50 to 60 with Graves' hyperthyroidism that later progressed to Graves' ophthalmopathy.

In its sample, this clonotype was seen many times. CDR3 sequence reads: CSASGTAGTQYF. In DNA form, the CDR3 reads TGCAGTGCTAGTGGGACCGCTGGGACCCAGTACTTC. The genes are TRBV20-1 and TRBJ2-5, with D possibly called TRBD1 or TRBD2 (5 bases each). Germline CDR1 is DFQATT and CDR2 is SNEGSKA (reference sequence). There are 12 residues in the CDR3. Trimming cost V 3 bases and J 7 bases, with 12 bases left between them.

The chain recombines TRBV25-1 with TRBJ2-3, with no clear D. The CDR3 sequence is 14 residues long. V was pared by 1 base and J by 7 bases, with 12 bases between. Germline CDR1 reads MGHDK; CDR2 reads SYGVNS. CDR3 nucleotides: TGTGCCAGCAGTGAATCGAAGGCCCCGAATACGCAGTATTTT. It encodes CASSESKAPNTQYF.

This clonotype was observed at least ten times. The chain has TRBV6-1 and TRBJ2-2; D gene unclear. This CDR3 spans 14 amino acids. Germline V lookup: CDR1 MNHNS, CDR2 SASEGT. V was pared by 6 bases and J by 5 bases, with 13 bases between. The CDR3 here is CASRRTAATGELFF. The CDR3 nucleotides read TGTGCCAGCAGACGGACGGCTGCTACCGGGGAGCTGTTTTTT.

CDR3 protein: CASSQIEGARGYTF. The CDR3 DNA reads as TGTGCCAGCAGCCAAATCGAGGGGGCGCGTGGCTACACCTTC. V is TRBV14 and J is TRBJ1-2, with 7 bases matching TRBD1. The trim removed 2 bases at V and 7 bases at J, leaving 7 bases unmatched. CDR1 is SGHDN, CDR2 FVKESK, per germline. The CDR3 extends over 14 amino acids.

The rearrangement uses TRBV2 and TRBJ2-5, with 8 bases fitting TRBD2. Unmatched junction bases numbered 20, after V lost 6 bases and J lost 5 bases. Per the germline V gene, CDR1 is SNHLY and CDR2 is FYNNEI. This CDR3 has 18 residues. CDR3 sequence reads: CASSLPARLANLAETQYF. Here the CDR3 DNA reads TGTGCCAGCAGCTTACCCGCGAGACTAGCGAACCTAGCGGAGACCCAGTACTTC.

This CDR3 is CASSYGGEVNRLFF. The CDR3 DNA follows: TGTGCCAGCAGTTACGGAGGGGAGGTCAACAGACTGTTTTTT. This chain links TRBV6-2 or TRBV6-3 with TRBJ1-4; a possible D gene is TRBD1 (5 bases). The germline V gene encodes CDR1 MNHEY and CDR2 SVGEGT. The CDR3 runs to 14 residues. V lost 2 bases to trimming and J lost 13 bases, with 17 bases between them.

This clonotype was detected once. The chain couples TRBV28 to TRBJ1-1, with a possible D match to TRBD1 (6 bases). There are 15 residues in the CDR3. Per germline, CDR1 MDHEN and CDR2 SYDVKM. Deletions cut 5 bases from V and 1 base from J, with 14 bases between. The CDR3 DNA is TGTGCCAGCAGTGAATTGGGACAAGCGAACACTGAAGCTTTCTTT. Amino acid sequence: CASSELGQANTEAFF.

The sample holds one count of this clonotype. This clone may be a read error of a much larger clone one base away. This chain links TRBV20-1 with TRBJ1-5; D is unresolved. V lost 6 bases and J 5 bases, leaving 20 bases between the germline ends. The CDR3 sequence is 15 residues long. Germline CDR1 DFQATT, CDR2 SNEGSKA (reference sequence). The CDR3 coding sequence is TGCAGTGCGGGAGAGGTCGAGGGTTTCGATCAGCCCCAGCATTTT. Protein sequence: CSAGEVEGFDQPQHF.

The sample holds many counts of this clonotype. The chain uses TRBV29-1 and TRBJ2-7; 7 bases are shared with TRBD1. Germline V gene lookup returns CDR1 SQVTM and CDR2 ANQGSEA. This CDR3 has 12 residues. With 5 bases clipped from V and 7 bases from J, the junction kept 8 bases outside the gene matches. The CDR3 sequence: CSVSRGGVEQYF. As DNA, the CDR3 is TGCAGCGTTTCCCGAGGGGGCGTAGAGCAGTACTTC.

This clonotype was observed many times. The chain joins TRBV2 to TRBJ1-5; no definite D call. Trimming cost V 4 bases and J 3 bases, with 10 bases left between them. The CDR3 is 14 residues long. Per the germline V gene, CDR1 is SNHLY and CDR2 is FYNNEI. This CDR3 is CASSVPVDNQPQHF. The CDR3 DNA reads TGTGCCAGCAGTGTACCAGTCGACAATCAGCCCCAGCATTTT.

This clonotype came up many times. This rearrangement joins TRBV5-1 to TRBJ1-3; D is undetermined. The CDR3 is made up of 15 amino acids. V was cut by 0 bases and J by 0 bases, with 7 bases left in between. Germline V gives CDR1 SGHRS, CDR2 YFSETQ. The CDR3, as DNA: TGCGCCAGCAGCTTGGACATTAGCTCTGGAAACACCATATATTTT. Its protein product is CASSLDISSGNTIYF.

The V gene is TRBV28, the J gene TRBJ2-5; 9 nucleotides align to TRBD1. This CDR3 comprises 21 residues. Germline V lookup: CDR1 MDHEN, CDR2 SYDVKM. The V segment lost 8 bases and the J segment 2 bases; nucleotides outside the gene matches: 27. This CDR3 reads CASFSLWGGQGSTDGQETQYF. In DNA form, the CDR3 reads TGTGCCAGCTTTTCCTTGTGGGGGGGACAGGGAAGTACGGATGGTCAAGAGACCCAGTACTTC. The full variable domain, in which reference TRBV28 and TRBJ2-5 provide the parts outside the CDR3, is DVKVTQSSRYLVKRTGEKVFLECVQDMDHENMFWYRQDPGLGLRLIYFSYDVKMKEKGDIPEGYSVSREKKERFSLILESASTNQTSMYLCASFSLWGGQGSTDGQETQYFGPGTRLLVL.

The rearrangement links TRBV28 to TRBJ1-2; no clear D gene. The CDR3 has 15 residues. Germline V CDR1 and CDR2: MDHEN, SYDVKM. Trimming shortened V by 8 bases and J by 3 bases, and 19 bases separated the two germline ends. The CDR3 spells CASLSNERPYYGYTF. DNA of the CDR3: TGTGCCAGCCTCTCAAATGAAAGACCCTACTATGGCTACACCTTC.

The rearrangement uses TRBV28 and TRBJ1-2; the match to TRBD1 covers 7 bases. The CDR3 has 14 amino acids. Unmatched junction bases numbered 5, after V lost 3 bases and J lost 4 bases. CDR1 is MDHEN and CDR2 is SYDVKM in the germline V gene. In nucleotides, the CDR3 is TGTGCCAGCAGTTTGTGGGACAGCCTCTATGGCTACACCTTC. Protein sequence: CASSLWDSLYGYTF.

CDR3 DNA: TGTGCCAGCAGTCCAACACGTGGGGGGCGGACAGTCGAGCAGTACTTC. Its protein product is CASSPTRGGRTVEQYF. The chain employs TRBV12-3 or TRBV12-4 and TRBJ2-7, with D perhaps being TRBD1 or TRBD2 (6 bases each). The CDR3 covers 16 residues. V shed 5 bases and J shed 6 bases, with 23 bases lying between them.

This clonotype has a count of ten or more. The chain is built from TRBV7-3 and TRBJ2-1, with 10 nucleotides matching TRBD1. Trimming removed 6 bases from V and 7 bases from J; junction bases left unmatched: 9. The CDR3 is 15 amino acids. The germline gives CDR1 SGHTA, CDR2 FQGTGA. The CDR3 coding sequence is TGTGCCAGCAGATCGGACAGGGGGTTGTCGAATGAGCAGTTCTTC. Translating gives CASRSDRGLSNEQFF. The full variable domain, completed using reference TRBV7-3 and TRBJ2-1, is GAGVSQTPSNKVTEKGKYVELRCDPISGHTALYWYRQSLGQGPEFLIYFQGTGAADDSGLPNDRFFAVRPEGSVSTLKIQRTERGDSAVYLCASRSDRGLSNEQFFGPGTRLTVL.

This clonotype was counted ten times or more. The J gene is TRBJ2-5, the V gene TRBV28; 7 bases are a match to TRBD2. After removal of 6 bases from V and 4 bases from J, the junction contained 2 bases not matched to a gene. In germline, CDR1 is MDHEN, CDR2 SYDVKM. The CDR3 extends over 12 amino acids. CDR3 nucleotide sequence: TGTGCCAGCAGGTTAGCGGGAGAGACCCAGTACTTC. This sequence encodes CASRLAGETQYF.

About this clonotype itself: A much larger clone sits a single nucleotide away, making a read error possible. V is TRBV7-3 and J is TRBJ2-7; weak D call: TRBD2 (6 bases). The germline CDR1 and CDR2 sequences are SGHTA and FQGTGA. The CDR3 loop spans 13 amino acids. DNA for the CDR3: TGTGCCAGCAGCTTAGGTGGAGGGGTCGAGCGGTACTTC. It is translated as CASSLGGGVERYF. Full variable domain (rest looked up from reference TRBV7-3 and TRBJ2-7): GAGVSQTPSNKVTEKGKYVELRCDPISGHTALYWYRQSLGQGPEFLIYFQGTGAADDSGLPNDRFFAVRPEGSVSTLKIQRTERGDSAVYLCASSLGGGVERYFGPGTRLTVT.

The sample holds many counts of this clonotype. The V call is TRBV4-1, the J call TRBJ2-7; D is unresolved. CDR3 size: 15 residues. The V gene lost 4 bases and the J gene lost 1 base, with 14 bases spanning the gap. Germline CDR1 is MGHRA and CDR2 is YSYEKL. CDR3 sequence reads: CASSPTLGSSYEQYF. The CDR3 DNA reads as TGCGCCAGCAGCCCCACTTTGGGATCTTCCTACGAGCAGTACTTC.

This clonotype appeared many times. The chain recombines TRBV2 with TRBJ1-2; 7 bases agree with TRBD1. Germline-derived CDR1 and CDR2 are SNHLY and FYNNEI. J gave up 8 bases and V 9 bases, and 18 bases lay outside the gene matches. CDR3 length: 15 amino acids. The CDR3 loop is CARQSPGGLLGGYTF. In DNA, the CDR3 is TGTGCCAGACAGTCCCCAGGGGGGCTCCTGGGAGGCTACACCTTC. Filled out from reference TRBV2 and TRBJ1-2, the complete variable domain reads EPEVTQTPSHQVTQMGQEVILRCVPISNHLYFYWYRQILGQKVEFLVSFYNNEISEKSEIFDDQFSVERPDGSNFTLKIRSTKLEDSAMYFCARQSPGGLLGGYTFGSGTRLTVV.

This clonotype was picked up many times. The chain is built from TRBV20-1 and TRBJ1-1, with no clear D. Germline values: CDR1 DFQATT, CDR2 SNEGSKA (reference sequence). The CDR3 runs to 14 residues. Trimming took 0 bases from V and 6 from J, leaving 14 bases between them. CDR3 amino acids: CSARDGLGSPEAFF. For the CDR3, the DNA is TGCAGTGCTAGAGACGGGTTGGGGTCCCCTGAAGCTTTCTTT.

This clonotype was seen repeatedly, ten times or more. V and J are TRBV11-2 and TRBJ2-2; D unresolved. Germline CDR1 is SGHAT and CDR2 is FQNNGV. CDR3 length: 15 amino acids. V lost 3 bases and J 0 bases, leaving 8 bases between the germline ends. The CDR3 sequence: CASSLGRANTGELFF. The CDR3 DNA sequence: TGTGCCAGCAGCTTGGGTAGGGCGAACACCGGGGAGCTGTTTTTT.

This clonotype was counted at least ten times. The genes are TRBV28 and TRBJ2-1; 8 nucleotides match TRBD2. The V segment lost 3 bases and the J segment 3 bases; nucleotides outside the gene matches: 13. Germline CDR1 is MDHEN and CDR2 is SYDVKM. There are 18 residues in the CDR3. This CDR3 is CASSLLRLREGLYNEQFF. The CDR3 DNA sequence: TGTGCCAGCAGTTTGCTCCGACTACGGGAGGGCCTCTACAATGAGCAGTTCTTC.

The rearrangement links TRBV19 to TRBJ2-5; D uncertain. With 3 bases removed from V and 5 bases from J, the gap between germline ends came to 7 bases. There are 12 residues in the CDR3. CDR1 is LNHDA and CDR2 is SQIVND in the germline V gene (reference sequence). In nucleotides, the CDR3 is TGTGCCAGTAGTATGGGTCTGGAGACCCAGTACTTC. Its protein is CASSMGLETQYF.